The rows below give T cell receptor beta chains drawn from one sample of a study of vaccination and CD4 T cells after COVID-19. Their antigens are not known. MiXCR, run by TCRdb on the PCR reads, gives a single entry per CDR3 protein. The sample has several thousand distinct CDR3 sequences; roughly 32% are singletons. The sample comprised CD4+ T cells from blood, cultured in vitro. All receptors come from a human donor in good health. Each CDR3 is given with its conserved first and last residue. The D gene is left open where the match is weak. Rows give clone size only sometimes, using once, few, many, or a class for an expanded clone.

>few|TRBD2|TRBJ2-1|TRBV6-4
CASSTSGLAGLNEQFF
TGTGCCAGCAGTACCTCGGGACTAGCGGGGTTAAATGAGCAGTTCTTC
>NA|NA|TRBJ2-6|TRBV6-5
CASSYSMPGISGANVLTF
TGTGCCAGCAGTTACTCGATGCCAGGGATCTCTGGGGCCAACGTCCTGACTTTC
>NA|NA|TRBJ2-7|TRBV18
CASSPNRDSYEQYF
TGTGCCAGCTCACCGAACAGGGATTCCTACGAGCAGTACTTC
>few|NA|TRBJ1-5|TRBV27
CASSSRRNQPQHF
TGTGCCAGCAGTTCGAGGCGCAATCAGCCCCAGCATTTT
>NA|NA|TRBJ1-1|TRBV7-9
CASSLVLTGDTEAFF
TGTGCCAGCAGCTTAGTGCTTACAGGAGACACTGAAGCTTTCTTT
>NA|NA|TRBJ1-2|TRBV7-3
CASSSGGPTYGYTF
TGTGCCAGCAGCTCCGGCGGACCGACCTATGGCTACACCTTC
>few|NA|TRBJ1-2|TRBV19
CASSIPTLHYGYTF
TGTGCCAGTAGTATACCCACACTCCACTATGGCTACACCTTC
>NA|NA|TRBJ1-5|TRBV19
CASSLSWSNQPQHF
TGTGCCAGTAGTTTGTCTTGGAGCAATCAGCCCCAGCATTTT
>NA|NA|TRBJ2-5|TRBV10-1
CASSESRVQETQYF
TGCGCCAGCAGTGAGTCGAGAGTCCAAGAGACCCAGTACTTC
>few|NA|TRBJ1-2|TRBV30
CAWSAHGDYGYTF
TGTGCCTGGAGTGCTCACGGTGACTATGGCTACACCTTC
>NA|TRBD1|TRBJ2-7|TRBV12-3/TRBV12-4
CASSPTDRRAYEQYF
TGTGCCAGCAGCCCTACGGACAGGCGCGCCTACGAGCAGTACTTC
>few|NA|TRBJ2-5|TRBV2
CASNTEGETQYF
TGTGCCAGCAATACCGAAGGGGAGACCCAGTACTTC
>NA|NA|TRBJ1-5|TRBV19
CASSIDRVQPQHF
TGTGCCAGTAGTATAGATCGGGTTCAGCCCCAGCATTTT
>few|TRBD1|TRBJ2-7|TRBV19
CASSIGQGLGEQYF
TGTGCCAGTAGTATTGGACAGGGTCTAGGCGAGCAGTACTTC
>NA|NA|TRBJ1-5|TRBV5-6
CASSRTGTNYQPQHF
TGTGCCAGCAGCAGGACCGGGACAAATTATCAGCCCCAGCATTTT
>few|NA|TRBJ1-5|TRBV4-2
CASSQDGLPYGPQHF
TGTGCCAGCAGCCAAGATGGACTGCCCTATGGGCCCCAGCATTTT
>few|TRBD1|TRBJ1-1|TRBV25-1
CASSPSPGQGAANTEAFF
TGTGCCAGCAGTCCCTCTCCGGGACAGGGGGCGGCAAACACTGAAGCTTTCTTT
>NA|TRBD2|TRBJ2-3|TRBV7-9
CASSLLAVLTDTQYF
TGTGCCAGCAGCTTACTAGCGGTACTCACAGATACGCAGTATTTT
>few|NA|TRBJ2-1|TRBV6-1
CASSVPGRIYNEQFF
TGTGCCAGCAGTGTTCCGGGACGGATTTACAATGAGCAGTTCTTC
>NA|TRBD1|TRBJ1-1|TRBV19
CASSRDSLNTEAFF
TGTGCCAGTAGCAGGGACAGCTTGAACACTGAAGCTTTCTTT
>few|TRBD2|TRBJ2-3|TRBV6-1
CAILAGANRGDTQYF
TGTGCCATTCTAGCGGGGGCTAACCGAGGGGATACGCAGTATTTT
>few|NA|TRBJ1-1|TRBV20-1
CSARVPSGGSTEAFF
TGCAGTGCTAGAGTGCCAAGCGGGGGGAGCACTGAAGCTTTCTTT
>few|TRBD1|TRBJ2-2|TRBV19
CASRTGAHTGELFF
TGTGCCAGTAGGACAGGGGCGCACACCGGGGAGCTGTTTTTT
>few|NA|TRBJ1-2|TRBV10-3
CAISGSNDYGYTF
TGTGCCATCAGTGGTAGCAATGACTATGGCTACACCTTC
>NA|NA|TRBJ2-5|TRBV11-1
CASSQRSQTETQYF
TGTGCCAGCAGCCAGCGGTCGCAGACAGAGACCCAGTACTTC
>NA|NA|TRBJ2-3|TRBV12-3/TRBV12-4
CASSLPGGQLGNTQYF
TGTGCCAGCAGCCTTCCCGGGGGGCAATTGGGGAATACGCAGTATTTT
>few|NA|TRBJ1-5|TRBV19
CASSDGIQDSNQPQHF
TGTGCCAGTAGCGATGGAATACAGGATAGCAATCAGCCCCAGCATTTT
>NA|NA|TRBJ1-5|TRBV2
CASSTDGNQPQHF
TGTGCCAGCAGCACTGACGGCAATCAGCCCCAGCATTTT
>NA|TRBD1|TRBJ2-2|TRBV6-1
CASREEQGAAGELFF
TGTGCCAGCAGGGAGGAACAGGGGGCGGCCGGGGAGCTGTTTTTT
>NA|TRBD1|TRBJ2-3|TRBV7-3
CASSSTGTGADTQYF
TGTGCCAGCAGCTCAACCGGGACAGGGGCAGATACGCAGTATTTT
>NA|NA|TRBJ1-5|TRBV9
CASSVDLNQPQHF
TGTGCCAGCAGCGTTGATCTTAATCAGCCCCAGCATTTT
>NA|NA|TRBJ1-5|TRBV12-3/TRBV12-4
CASSPGGHQPQHF
TGTGCCAGCAGCCCCGGGGGGCATCAGCCCCAGCATTTT
>few|NA|TRBJ1-2|TRBV12-1
CASGNGYTF
TGTGCCAGCGGGAATGGCTACACCTTC
>few|NA|TRBJ1-1|TRBV14
CASSPTDRRYFSTEAFF
TGTGCCAGCAGCCCGACCGACAGGAGGTATTTTAGCACTGAAGCTTTCTTT
>NA|NA|TRBJ1-1|TRBV5-1
CASSLLRDTEAFF
TGCGCCAGCAGCTTACTAAGGGACACTGAAGCTTTCTTT
>NA|NA|TRBJ2-5|TRBV10-3
CAINTSGRQETQYF
TGTGCCATCAATACATCAGGGAGGCAAGAGACCCAGTACTTC
>NA|NA|TRBJ1-5|TRBV15
CATSRDRPGGDQPQHF
TGTGCCACCAGCAGAGATAGGCCAGGCGGGGATCAGCCCCAGCATTTT
>once|TRBD1|TRBJ2-3|TRBV27
CASSFLGTGGGGTDTQYF
TGTGCCAGCAGTTTTTTGGGGACAGGGGGCGGGGGCACAGATACGCAGTATTTT
>NA|NA|TRBJ1-5|TRBV7-3
CASSFNGGGNQPQHF
TGTGCCAGCAGCTTCAACGGGGGCGGCAATCAGCCCCAGCATTTT
>NA|TRBD1|TRBJ1-5|TRBV19
CASGQGQYQPQHF
TGTGCCAGCGGACAGGGCCAATATCAGCCCCAGCATTTT
>NA|NA|TRBJ2-2|TRBV12-3/TRBV12-4
CASSLAQGGGSSGELFF
TGTGCCAGCAGTTTAGCCCAAGGGGGGGGCTCGAGCGGGGAGCTGTTTTTT
>few|NA|TRBJ2-7|TRBV21-1
CASSRAGAIYEQYF
TGTGCCAGCAGCAGAGCGGGAGCAATCTACGAGCAGTACTTC
>NA|NA|TRBJ1-2|TRBV6-5
CASSYSTAPGWSYTF
TGTGCCAGCAGTTACTCGACGGCGCCAGGTTGGAGCTACACCTTC
>NA|TRBD1|TRBJ1-2|TRBV18
CASPGPTGERYTF
TGTGCCAGCCCAGGCCCGACAGGGGAACGCTACACCTTC
>NA|NA|TRBJ2-2|TRBV7-9
CASSLERGANTGELFF
TGTGCCAGCAGCTTAGAAAGGGGTGCGAACACCGGGGAGCTGTTTTTT
>NA|NA|TRBJ1-1|TRBV6-1
CASRPPRETEAFF
TGTGCCAGCAGGCCCCCACGAGAGACTGAAGCTTTCTTT
>NA|NA|TRBJ1-1|TRBV10-3
CAISDRSPDVEAFF
TGTGCCATCAGTGATAGGTCTCCCGATGTAGAAGCTTTCTTT
>NA|NA|TRBJ1-1|TRBV10-3
CAISERTEAFF
TGTGCCATCAGTGAACGAACAGAAGCTTTCTTT
>NA|TRBD2|TRBJ2-3|TRBV20-1
CSARERQRGGHTDTQYF
TGCAGTGCTAGAGAAAGACAGCGGGGGGGTCACACAGATACGCAGTATTTT
>few|NA|TRBJ1-2|TRBV29-1
CSVEFTRGNHYGYTF
TGCAGCGTTGAATTTACCCGGGGGAACCACTATGGCTACACCTTC